These T cell receptor beta chains were read from a single sample in a study of CDR3 diversity in severe acne. TCRdb re-analysed the PCR reads in MiXCR, keeping a single row per CDR3 protein. The sample has roughly 79,000 distinct CDR3 sequences; under 55% are singletons. Sequenced sample: blood. These receptors originate from a male donor with severe acne vulgaris. Both conserved end residues are part of each CDR3. The D gene is left open where the match is weak. Clone size is given for some rows only: seen once, a few or many times, or a class if the clone is expanded.

d_call: NA
clone_size: NA
j_call: TRBJ2-2
v_call: TRBV6-1
cdr3_length: 12
cdr3_aa: CASSQDEGELFF
cdr3_nt: TGTGCCAGCAGTCAGGACGAGGGGGAGCTGTTTTTT

d_call: NA
clone_size: NA
j_call: TRBJ1-5
v_call: TRBV6-6
cdr3_length: 14
cdr3_aa: CASSRGRGNQPQHF
cdr3_nt: TGTGCCAGCAGCAGGGGCAGGGGAAATCAGCCCCAGCATTTT

d_call: NA
clone_size: NA
j_call: TRBJ2-5
v_call: TRBV13
cdr3_length: 12
cdr3_aa: CASSPNVETQYF
cdr3_nt: TGTGCCAGCAGCCCTAATGTCGAGACCCAGTACTTC

d_call: NA
clone_size: many
j_call: TRBJ2-3
v_call: TRBV5-1
cdr3_length: 15
cdr3_aa: CASSLDRDFTDTQYF
cdr3_nt: TGCGCCAGCAGCTTGGATAGGGACTTTACAGATACGCAGTATTTT

d_call: NA
clone_size: NA
j_call: TRBJ1-3
v_call: TRBV28
cdr3_length: 13
cdr3_aa: CASHQEGRNTIYF
cdr3_nt: TGTGCCAGCCACCAGGAAGGCAGAAACACCATATATTTT

d_call: NA
clone_size: NA
j_call: TRBJ2-7
v_call: TRBV10-3
cdr3_length: 13
cdr3_aa: CAISPVDTYEQYF
cdr3_nt: TGTGCCATCAGTCCGGTCGACACGTACGAGCAGTACTTC

d_call: TRBD2
clone_size: NA
j_call: TRBJ2-3
v_call: TRBV12-3/TRBV12-4
cdr3_length: 15
cdr3_aa: CASSFAGGRTDTQYF
cdr3_nt: TGTGCCAGCAGTTTCGCGGGAGGTCGCACAGATACGCAGTATTTT

d_call: NA
clone_size: many
j_call: TRBJ2-1
v_call: TRBV12-3/TRBV12-4
cdr3_length: 14
cdr3_aa: CASSLGFLGNEQFF
cdr3_nt: TGTGCCAGCAGTTTGGGGTTCTTGGGGAATGAGCAGTTCTTC

d_call: TRBD1
clone_size: NA
j_call: TRBJ2-2
v_call: TRBV11-2
cdr3_length: 16
cdr3_aa: CDSRQLQGAKTGELFF
cdr3_nt: TGTGACAGCAGGCAACTACAGGGGGCCAAAACCGGGGAGCTGTTTTTC

d_call: NA
clone_size: NA
j_call: TRBJ1-6
v_call: TRBV10-1
cdr3_length: 16
cdr3_aa: CASSESIAGENSPLHF
cdr3_nt: TGCGCCAGCAGTGAGTCGATTGCCGGGGAGAATTCACCCCTCCACTTT

d_call: NA
clone_size: many
j_call: TRBJ2-7
v_call: TRBV7-6
cdr3_length: 14
cdr3_aa: CASSLLASSYEQYF
cdr3_nt: TGTGCCAGCAGCTTACTAGCGAGCTCCTACGAGCAGTACTTC

d_call: TRBD1
clone_size: NA
j_call: TRBJ2-7
v_call: TRBV20-1
cdr3_length: 13
cdr3_aa: CSARTGPLYEQYF
cdr3_nt: TGCAGTGCCAGGACAGGGCCCCTCTACGAGCAGTACTTC

d_call: TRBD2
clone_size: many
j_call: TRBJ2-7
v_call: TRBV10-3
cdr3_length: 15
cdr3_aa: CAIRPDAGGAYEQYF
cdr3_nt: TGTGCCATCAGACCGGATGCGGGAGGGGCGTACGAGCAGTACTTC

d_call: NA
clone_size: NA
j_call: TRBJ1-1
v_call: TRBV29-1
cdr3_length: 12
cdr3_aa: CSVGQLNTEAFF
cdr3_nt: TGCAGCGTCGGACAGTTGAACACTGAAGCTTTCTTT